This paragraph covers one T cell receptor beta chain sequence. The source of the sample is a study of blood T cell repertoires in COVID-19. At the level of the study: Samples came from the United States, Italy and Spain, spanning acute and convalescent COVID-19.

Clones were read by immunoSEQ multiplex PCR, and TCRdb kept only the in-frame ones, dropping some. This table has 180,000 or so clones, over 70% appearing once. The V gene lost 3 bases and the J gene lost 4 bases, with 9 bases spanning the gap. The CDR3 spans 13 residues. Participant ages covered about 18 to 100 years across 25 or so US areas. In assigning cohorts, the study relied on participant-reported clinical history. In the 2 weeks before study entry, exposed participants met a COVID-19 case, which was PCR-confirmed or clinician-diagnosed. The sequence was collected from a man aged 60 to 75 who had been exposed to COVID-19. The sequencing sample was made of PBMCs or T cells enriched from blood (not recorded which). The chain couples TRBV12-3 or TRBV12-4 to TRBJ1-1, with TRBD1 as a possible D gene (6 bases). Written as DNA, the CDR3 is TGTGCCAGCAGTTTTCGGGGGGCCACTGAAGCTTTCTTT. Its translation: CASSFRGATEAFF.